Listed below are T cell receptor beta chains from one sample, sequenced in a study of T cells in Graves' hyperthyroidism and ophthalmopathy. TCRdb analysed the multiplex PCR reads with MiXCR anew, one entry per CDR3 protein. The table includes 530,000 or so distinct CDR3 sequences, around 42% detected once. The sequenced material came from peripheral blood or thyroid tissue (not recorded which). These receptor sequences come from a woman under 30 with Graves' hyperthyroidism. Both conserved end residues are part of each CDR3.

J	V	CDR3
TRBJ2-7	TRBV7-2	CASSKRMNTGEQYF
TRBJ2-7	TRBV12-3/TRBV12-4	CASSLYAEQYF
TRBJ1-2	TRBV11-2	CASSPKVPGYTF
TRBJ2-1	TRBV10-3	CAISESRGLAVGSYNEQFF
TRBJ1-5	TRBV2	CASSVGQGAETQHF
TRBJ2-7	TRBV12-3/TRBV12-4	CASSFGQGARRDEQYF
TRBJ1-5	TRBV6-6	CASSFTVAGRGGTQHF
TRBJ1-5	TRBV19	CAWSWDASNQPQHF
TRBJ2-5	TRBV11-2	CASSLVVARPQETQYF
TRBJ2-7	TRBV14	CASSYRIVNGLPPYEQYF
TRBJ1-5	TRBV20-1	CSAGGQGASQPQHF
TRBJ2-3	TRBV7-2	CASSLGEAGGRRDTQYF
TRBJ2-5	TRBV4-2	CASSPLAGGAGGAQYF
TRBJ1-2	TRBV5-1	CASSVAGGNYGYTF
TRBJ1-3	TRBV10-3	CAISESSPRRNTIYF
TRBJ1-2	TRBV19	CASRQTGSGYTF
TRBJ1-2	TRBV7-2	CASSWGGQGKGYTF
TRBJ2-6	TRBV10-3	CACWEGPSGANVLTF
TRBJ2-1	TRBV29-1	CSVASPSGGNEQFF
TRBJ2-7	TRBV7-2	CASSLDGDRAAYEQYF
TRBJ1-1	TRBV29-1	CSVGTGTSNTEAFF
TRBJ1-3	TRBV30	CAWSRGNSGNTIYF
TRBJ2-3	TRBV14	CASSLDRVTDTQYF
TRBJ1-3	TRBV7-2	CASSRGGTASGNTIYF
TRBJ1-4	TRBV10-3	CAISGQANEKLFF
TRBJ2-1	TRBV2	CASSTTGTSGSDEQFF
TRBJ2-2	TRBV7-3	CASSPFGSATGELFF
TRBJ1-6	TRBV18	CASSLRGTADSPLHF
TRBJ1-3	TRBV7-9	CASSLAISGNTIYF
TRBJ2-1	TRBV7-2	CASSSPGPYNEQFF
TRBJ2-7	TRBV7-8	CASSLDFLSSYEQHF
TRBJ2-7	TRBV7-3	CASSSPGTSGSYEQYF
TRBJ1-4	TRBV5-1	CASSGDQGGEKLFF
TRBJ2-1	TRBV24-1	CATSEAGTSGRDVDEQFF
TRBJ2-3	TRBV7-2	CASSLDGRADTQYF
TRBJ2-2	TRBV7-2	CASSPYSAVHGTGELFF
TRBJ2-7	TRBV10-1	CASSGPSGSYEQYF
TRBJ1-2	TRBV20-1	CSAWEGEVGYTF
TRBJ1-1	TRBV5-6	CASSLDEGAAFF
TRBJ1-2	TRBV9	CASSAPGGGQGRFPLANYGYTF
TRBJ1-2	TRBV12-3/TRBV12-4	CASSITLGNTF
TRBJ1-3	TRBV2	CASGLSGNTIYF
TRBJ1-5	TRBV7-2	CASSLSNYQPQHF
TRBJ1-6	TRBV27	CASSFGQGFSPLHF
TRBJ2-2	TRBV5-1	CASSLTSNTGELFF
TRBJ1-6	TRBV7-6	CASSSGTSGNSPLHF
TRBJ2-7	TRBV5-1	CASSFGRTRTYEQYF
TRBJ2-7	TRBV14	CASSPGIAGLYEQYF